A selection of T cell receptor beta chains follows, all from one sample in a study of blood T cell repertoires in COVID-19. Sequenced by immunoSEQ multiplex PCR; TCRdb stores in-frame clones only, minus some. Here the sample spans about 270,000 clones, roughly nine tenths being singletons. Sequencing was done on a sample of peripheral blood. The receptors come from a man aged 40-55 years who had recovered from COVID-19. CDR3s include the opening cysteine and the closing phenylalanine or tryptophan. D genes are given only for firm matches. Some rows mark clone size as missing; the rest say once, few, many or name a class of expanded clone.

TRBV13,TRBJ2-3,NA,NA,TGTGCCAGCAGCCCCTCAGATACGCAGTATTTT,CASSPSDTQYF
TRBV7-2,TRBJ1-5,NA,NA,TGTGCCAGCAGCGGAGGTTCCACTTGGAATCAGCCCCAGCATTTT,CASSGGSTWNQPQHF
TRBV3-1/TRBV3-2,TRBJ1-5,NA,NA,TGTGCCAGCAGCCCCCCCAAAGGGGAGGATCAGCCCCAGCATTTT,CASSPPKGEDQPQHF
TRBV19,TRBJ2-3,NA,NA,TGTGCCAGTAGTACCGGTGACTATCAGTATTTT,CASSTGDYQYF
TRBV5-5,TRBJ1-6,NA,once,TGTGCCAGCCACCGGGGGTTTAATCCCTATAATTCACCCCTCCACTTT,CASHRGFNPYNSPLHF
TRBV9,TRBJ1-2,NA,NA,TGTGCCAGCAGCCCGCCAGGTAGTGGCTACACCTTC,CASSPPGSGYTF
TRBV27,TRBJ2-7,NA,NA,TGTGCCAGCAGTTCCCCGGGACAATCCTACGAGCAGTACTTC,CASSSPGQSYEQYF
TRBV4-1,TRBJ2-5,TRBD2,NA,TGCGCCAGCAGCAATAAACCGGGACTACAAGAGACCCAGTACTTC,CASSNKPGLQETQYF
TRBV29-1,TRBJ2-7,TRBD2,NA,TGCAGCGTTGTGGGGGGGAGCTCCTACGAGCAGTACTTC,CSVVGGSSYEQYF
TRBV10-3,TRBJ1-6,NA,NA,TGTGCCACCTGGGGGGAGGGCGACAATTCACCCCTCCACTTT,CATWGEGDNSPLHF
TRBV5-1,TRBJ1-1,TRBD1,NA,TGCGCCAGCAGCTTTAGCAGGACAGGGGCTCACACTGAAGCTTTCTTT,CASSFSRTGAHTEAFF
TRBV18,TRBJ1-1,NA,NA,TGTGCCAGCTCACCCTCGACAGCCCCGGGCACTGAAGCTTTCTTT,CASSPSTAPGTEAFF
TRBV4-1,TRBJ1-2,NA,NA,TGCGCCAGCAGCCAAGAATCTCAAGAGCTTCTAGGGGATCGCTATGGCTACACCTTC,CASSQESQELLGDRYGYTF
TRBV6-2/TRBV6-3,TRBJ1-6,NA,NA,TGTGCCAGCAGTTACAGCGGGACGCGGTATAATTCACCCCTCCACTTT,CASSYSGTRYNSPLHF
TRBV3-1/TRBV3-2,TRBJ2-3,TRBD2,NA,TGTGCCAGCAGCCAAGACTCTAGCGGGGGGCTCCGCACAGATACGCAGTATTTT,CASSQDSSGGLRTDTQYF
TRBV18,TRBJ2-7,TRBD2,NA,TGTGCCAGCTCACCTCGGACTAGTCTAGGCGAGCAGTACTTC,CASSPRTSLGEQYF